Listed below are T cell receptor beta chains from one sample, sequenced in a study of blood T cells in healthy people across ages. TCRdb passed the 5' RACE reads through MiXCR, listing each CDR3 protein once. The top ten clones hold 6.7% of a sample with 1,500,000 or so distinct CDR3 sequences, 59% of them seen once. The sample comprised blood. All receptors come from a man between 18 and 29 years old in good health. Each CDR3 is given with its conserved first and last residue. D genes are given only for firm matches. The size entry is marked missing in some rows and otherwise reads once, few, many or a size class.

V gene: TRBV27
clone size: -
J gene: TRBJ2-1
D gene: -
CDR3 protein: CASSAGGAREQFF
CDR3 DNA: TGTGCCAGCAGTGCAGGGGGGGCTAGGGAGCAGTTCTTC

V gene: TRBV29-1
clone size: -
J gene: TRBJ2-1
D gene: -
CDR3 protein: CSVEERGGGSNEQFF
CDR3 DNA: TGCAGCGTTGAAGAAAGGGGCGGAGGTAGCAATGAGCAGTTCTTC

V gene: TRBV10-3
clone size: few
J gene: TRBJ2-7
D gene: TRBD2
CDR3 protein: CAIQGGGSGSYEQYF
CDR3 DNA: TGTGCCATCCAAGGCGGGGGTTCGGGATCCTACGAGCAGTACTTC

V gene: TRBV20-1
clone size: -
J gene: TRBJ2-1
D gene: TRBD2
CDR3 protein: CSATGTSEEFF
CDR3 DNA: TGCAGTGCAACCGGGACTAGCGAGGAGTTCTTC

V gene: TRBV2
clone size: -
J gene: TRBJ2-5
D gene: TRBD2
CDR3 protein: CASSVVAGDGETQYF
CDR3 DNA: TGTGCCAGCAGTGTTGTGGCGGGAGACGGAGAGACCCAGTACTTC

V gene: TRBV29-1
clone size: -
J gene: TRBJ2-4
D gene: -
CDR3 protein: CSVEQGTKNIQYF
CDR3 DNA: TGCAGCGTTGAACAGGGGACTAAAAACATTCAGTACTTC

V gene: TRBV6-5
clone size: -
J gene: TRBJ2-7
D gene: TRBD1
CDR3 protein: CASSQTGQGRDEQYF
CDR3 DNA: TGTGCCAGCAGCCAAACGGGACAGGGTCGTGACGAGCAGTACTTC

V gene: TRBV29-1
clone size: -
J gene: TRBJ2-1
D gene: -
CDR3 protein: CSVESWGTQRWDRFF
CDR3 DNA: TGCAGCGTTGAGAGCTGGGGGACGCAAAGGTGGGATCGGTTCTTC

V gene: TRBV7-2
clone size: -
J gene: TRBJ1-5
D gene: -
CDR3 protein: CASSFTGSGGRQPQHF
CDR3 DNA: TGTGCCAGCAGCTTTACAGGGTCCGGGGGACGTCAGCCCCAGCATTTT

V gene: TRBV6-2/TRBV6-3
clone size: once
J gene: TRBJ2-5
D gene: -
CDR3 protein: CASSYELWDAQETQYF
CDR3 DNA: TGTGCCAGCAGTTACGAGCTTTGGGACGCACAAGAGACCCAGTACTTC

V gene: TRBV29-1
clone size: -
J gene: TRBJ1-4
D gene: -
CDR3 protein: CSVSFPDEKLFF
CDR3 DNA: TGCAGCGTTTCGTTCCCGGACGAAAAACTGTTTTTT

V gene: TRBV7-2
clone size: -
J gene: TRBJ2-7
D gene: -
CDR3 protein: CASSLSWGEQYF
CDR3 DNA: TGTGCCAGCAGCTTATCGTGGGGCGAGCAGTACTTC

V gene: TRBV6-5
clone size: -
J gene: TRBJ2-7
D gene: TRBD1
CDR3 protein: CASTLAGTGGNEQYF
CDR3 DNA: TGTGCCAGCACCCTGGCCGGGACAGGGGGCAACGAGCAGTACTTC

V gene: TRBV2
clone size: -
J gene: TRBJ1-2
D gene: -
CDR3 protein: CASSEIARDGYTF
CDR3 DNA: TGTGCCAGCAGTGAAATAGCTAGGGATGGCTACACCTTC

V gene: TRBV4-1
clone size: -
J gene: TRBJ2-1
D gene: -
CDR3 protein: CASSQISYNEQFF
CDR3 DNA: TGCGCCAGCAGCCAAATTTCTTACAATGAGCAGTTCTTC

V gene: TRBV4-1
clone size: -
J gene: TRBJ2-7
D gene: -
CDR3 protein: CASSPLHTYEQYF
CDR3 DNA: TGCGCCAGCAGCCCACTTCATACTTACGAGCAGTACTTC